What follows are 20 T cell receptor beta chains derived from one specimen sequenced in a study of blood T cell repertoires in COVID-19. The protocol was immunoSEQ multiplex PCR, while the TCRdb copy is restricted to in-frame clones and leaves out a portion. The repertoire holds 200,000 or so clones, with over 75% as singletons. Sequencing was done on a sample of peripheral blood. These TCRs come from an elderly man with acute or convalescent COVID-19.

The genes are TRBV18 and TRBJ2-2, with D possibly matching TRBD1 (5 bases). The CDR3 contains 16 residues. V was clipped by 1 base and J by 1 base, with 10 bases between them. Germline lookup yields CDR1 KGHSH and CDR2 LQKENI. The CDR3: CASSPRGNLNTGELFF. In nucleotides, the CDR3 is TGTGCCAGCTCACCACGGGGCAACTTGAACACCGGGGAGCTGTTTTTT.

The rearrangement joins TRBV19 to TRBJ1-5; TRBD1 is a possible D gene (5 bases). Germline V gene lookup returns CDR1 LNHDA and CDR2 SQIVND (reference sequence). V was trimmed by 7 bases and J by 0 bases, leaving 7 bases between them. This CDR3 is 13 amino acids long. The CDR3 loop reads CASNRYSNQPQHF. CDR3 sequence (DNA): TGTGCCAGTAACAGGTATAGCAATCAGCCCCAGCATTTT.

The rearrangement joins TRBV11-2 to TRBJ2-2; 7 bases are a match to TRBD2. Germline assignment: CDR1 SGHAT and CDR2 FQNNGV. CDR3 length: 13 amino acids. The V and J ends lost 8 bases and 2 bases, in that order; junction bases with no gene match: 2. CDR3 amino acids: CASQRGNTGELFF. CDR3 coding DNA: TGTGCCAGCCAGCGGGGCAACACCGGGGAGCTGTTTTTT.

The chain is built from TRBV4-2 and TRBJ2-5; TRBD2 matches 11 bases. Germline CDR1 is LGHNA and CDR2 is YNFKEQ. The length of the CDR3 is 15 residues. Trimming removed 0 bases from V and 5 bases from J; junction bases left unmatched: 2. The CDR3 nucleotides read TGTGCCAGCAGCCAAGAGACTAGCGGGGCGGAGACCCAGTACTTC. Protein: CASSQETSGAETQYF.

The chain employs TRBV11-2 and TRBJ1-2; D gene ambiguous. Trimming shortened V by 5 bases and J by 4 bases, and 11 bases separated the two germline ends. The CDR3 sequence is 13 residues long. CDR1 is SGHAT and CDR2 is FQNNGV in the germline V gene. The CDR3 DNA follows: TGTGCCAGCAGCCCCCATGGAGTCTATGGCTACACCTTC. Its protein product is CASSPHGVYGYTF.

The chain couples TRBV19 to TRBJ2-3, with TRBD1 as a possible D gene (6 bases). The CDR3 spans 17 residues. V dropped 4 bases and J dropped 2 bases, with 19 bases sitting between them. Per germline, CDR1 LNHDA and CDR2 SQIVND (reference sequence). In DNA, the CDR3 is TGTGCCAGTAGTAGTGGGAGTTTGGGACAAAACACAGATACGCAGTATTTT. Amino acid sequence: CASSSGSLGQNTDTQYF.

The CDR3 is CASSARVSYEQYV. CDR3 DNA sequence: TGTGCCAGCAGTGCCCGGGTGTCTTACGAGCAGTACGTC. The rearrangement joins TRBV6-6 to TRBJ2-7; D uncertain. Trimming pared 5 bases from V and 4 bases from J, leaving 12 bases between. CDR1 MNHNY and CDR2 SVGAGI come from the germline V gene (reference sequence). CDR3 length equals 13 residues.

The chain has TRBV6-5 and TRBJ1-5; possibly TRBD1 for D (5 bases). Trimming left V 6 bases short and J 2 bases short, with 8 bases between. CDR1 and CDR2 from the germline V gene are MNHEY and SVGAGI. There are 13 residues in the CDR3. CDR3 nucleotides: TGTGCCAGCAGCCAGGGTGGCAATCAGCCCCAGCATTTT. As protein: CASSQGGNQPQHF.

The rearrangement joins TRBV12-3 or TRBV12-4 to TRBJ1-1, with TRBD1 identical over 7 bases. The CDR3 runs to 13 residues. J lost 7 bases, V lost 6 bases, and 8 bases had no gene match. The CDR3, as DNA: TGTGCCAGCAGGAGTGACAGGGTGGGTGAAGCTTTCTTT. Protein: CASRSDRVGEAFF.

The chain links TRBV28 to TRBJ1-2, with a possible D match to TRBD1 (6 bases). The CDR3 covers 16 residues. The V gene's germline CDR1 is MDHEN and CDR2 SYDVKM. The V end was cut by 1 base, the J end by 3 bases, with 15 bases between. In DNA form, the CDR3 reads TGTGCCAGCAGTTTATTTGGGAGGGGGGGCCACTATGGCTACACCTTC. It codes for CASSLFGRGGHYGYTF.

The chain joins TRBV23-1 to TRBJ2-4; 8 nucleotides match TRBD1. TRBV23-1 is noted as an ORF with a role that remains uncertain. CDR3 length: 20 amino acids. V was pared by 3 bases and J by 1 base, with 17 bases of the junction left unmatched. Here the CDR3 reads CASSQLGQAPVFNAKNIQYF. The DNA for the CDR3 is TGCGCCAGCAGTCAGCTGGGACAGGCTCCCGTCTTTAACGCCAAAAACATTCAGTACTTC.

J is TRBJ2-7 and V is TRBV7-9, with TRBD2 identical over 13 bases. This CDR3 has 17 amino acids. CDR1 is SEHNR, CDR2 FQNEAQ, per germline (reference sequence). The V and J ends lost 4 bases and 0 bases, in that order; junction bases with no gene match: 6. The CDR3 loop reads CASSSGLAGSSSYEQYF. The CDR3 DNA follows: TGTGCCAGCAGCTCGGGACTAGCGGGATCAAGCTCCTACGAGCAGTACTTC.

The chain couples TRBV14 to TRBJ2-5; D unresolved. Germline loops: CDR1 SGHDN, CDR2 FVKESK. V gave up 4 bases and J gave up 5 bases, with 20 bases separating them. The CDR3 extends over 16 amino acids. The CDR3 loop is CASSPYLTPRQETQYF. The CDR3 region has the DNA TGTGCCAGCAGCCCATACTTGACACCCCGGCAGGAGACCCAGTACTTC.

The V gene is TRBV2, the J gene TRBJ2-1; D remains ambiguous. CDR3 length: 11 residues. The V and J ends lost 5 bases and 10 bases respectively, with 9 bases between them. Germline assignment: CDR1 SNHLY and CDR2 FYNNEI. The CDR3 sequence is CASSRHQEQFF. CDR3 DNA: TGTGCCAGCAGTCGACATCAGGAGCAGTTCTTC.

V usage is TRBV6-5 and J usage is TRBJ2-3, with 8 positions matching TRBD1. The length of the CDR3 is 15 residues. Germline CDR1 and CDR2: MNHEY and SVGAGI. V was pared by 6 bases and J by 4 bases, with 9 bases of the junction left unmatched. CDR3 sequence (DNA): TGTGCCAGCAGCTCGTTCAGGGGGCGGCCAGATACGCAGTATTTT. Protein sequence: CASSSFRGRPDTQYF.

V gene TRBV18 combines with J gene TRBJ2-3, with TRBD1 matching 7 bases. Trimming removed 5 bases from V and 6 bases from J; junction bases left unmatched: 8. The CDR3 runs to 14 residues. Germline CDR1 reads KGHSH; CDR2 reads LQKENI. The CDR3 region is CASSAPGQWDTQYF. The CDR3 DNA is TGTGCCAGCTCAGCCCCGGGACAGTGGGATACGCAGTATTTT. Complete variable domain (other parts from reference TRBV18 and TRBJ2-3): NAGVMQNPRHLVRRRGQEARLRCSPMKGHSHVYWYRQLPEEGLKFMVYLQKENIIDESGMPKERFSAEFPKEGPSILRIQQVVRGDSAAYFCASSAPGQWDTQYFGPGTRLTVL.

The chain uses TRBV19 and TRBJ2-2; TRBD1 might be the D (5 bases). Trimming took 3 bases from V and 4 from J, leaving 15 bases between them. The CDR3 extends over 16 amino acids. Germline V lookup: CDR1 LNHDA, CDR2 SQIVND (reference sequence). CDR3 coding DNA: TGTGCCAGTAGTATCCCCGGGCAGGGTGTCACCGGGGAGCTGTTTTTT. It specifies CASSIPGQGVTGELFF. The whole variable domain, remainder taken from reference TRBV19 and TRBJ2-2, is DGGITQSPKYLFRKEGQNVTLSCEQNLNHDAMYWYRQDPGQGLRLIYYSQIVNDFQKGDIAEGYSVSREKKESFPLTVTSAQKNPTAFYLCASSIPGQGVTGELFFGEGSRLTVL.

Written as DNA, the CDR3 is TGTGCCAGCAGCCGGGGACAGGGGTATGGCAATGAGCAGTTCTTC. This gives the protein CASSRGQGYGNEQFF. This rearrangement joins TRBV7-2 to TRBJ2-1, with 10 bases lining up with TRBD1. The germline V gene has CDR1 SGHTA and CDR2 FQGNSA. Trimming cost V 5 bases and J 6 bases; bases outside gene matches: 7. The CDR3 runs to 15 residues.

The chain carries TRBV5-4 and TRBJ2-3; the match to TRBD2 covers 15 bases. The CDR3 loop spans 20 amino acids. After removal of 0 bases from V and 4 bases from J, the junction contained 12 bases not matched to a gene. The V gene's germline CDR1 is SGHNT and CDR2 YYREEE (reference sequence). The DNA of the CDR3 is TGTGCCAGCAGCTTGGGAGTGGGACTAGCGGGAGGAGGGAGGGCAGATACGCAGTATTTT. Protein product: CASSLGVGLAGGGRADTQYF.

This rearrangement joins TRBV2 to TRBJ1-2; D unclear. The CDR3 covers 12 residues. Trimming took off 6 bases at V and 6 bases at J, with 11 bases between the two ends. The germline V gene encodes CDR1 SNHLY and CDR2 FYNNEI. CDR3 amino acids: CASRQLVHGYTF. In DNA, the CDR3 is TGTGCCAGCAGACAGTTGGTTCATGGCTACACCTTC.